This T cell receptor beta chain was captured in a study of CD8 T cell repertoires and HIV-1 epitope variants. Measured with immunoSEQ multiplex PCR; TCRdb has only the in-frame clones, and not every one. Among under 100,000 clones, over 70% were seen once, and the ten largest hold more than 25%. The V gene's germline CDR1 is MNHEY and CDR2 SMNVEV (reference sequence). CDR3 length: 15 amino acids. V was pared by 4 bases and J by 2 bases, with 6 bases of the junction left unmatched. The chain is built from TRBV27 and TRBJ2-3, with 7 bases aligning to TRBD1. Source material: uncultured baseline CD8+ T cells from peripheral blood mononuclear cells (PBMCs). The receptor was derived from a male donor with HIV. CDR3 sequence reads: CASSSGTVSTDTQYF. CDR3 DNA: TGTGCCAGCAGTTCCGGGACAGTCTCCACAGATACGCAGTATTTT.